This entry lists 32 T cell receptor beta chains sequenced from one sample in a study of T cells in Graves' hyperthyroidism and ophthalmopathy. The source material, RNA transcripts, was used to amplify TCR beta CDR3 regions. HTBI primers were the set used in a first-round RT-PCR of the TCR CDR3. TCRdb recomputed calls from the multiplex PCR reads with MiXCR, one row per CDR3 protein. This table has roughly 530,000 distinct CDR3 sequences, 15% to 20% appearing once. Sequenced sample: blood. The receptors were sampled from a woman aged 18-29 years with Graves' ophthalmopathy.

For this clonotype: A much larger clone differs from this one at a single base, so this may be a read error. The CDR3 carries no conserved terminal phenylalanine or tryptophan, so it likely arises from a read error. The V and J genes are TRBV10-3 and TRBJ1-2; D is unresolved. Germline V gives CDR1 ENHRY, CDR2 SYGVKD. Deletions cut 0 bases from V and 8 bases from J, with 4 bases between. This CDR3 region has 11 residues. CDR3 DNA sequence: TGTGCCATCAGTGAGTCGCGAGGCTACACCCTC. Its translation: CAISESRGYTL.

As to this clonotype: A much larger clone is a single base away; this may be a read error. This chain uses TRBV11-1 with TRBJ2-1, with 7 bases identical to TRBD2. The CDR3 spans 18 residues. The germline CDR1 and CDR2 sequences are SGHAT and FQDESV (reference sequence). This CDR3 is CACSSNGAGRGTYNEQFF. CDR3 DNA: TGTGCCTGCAGCTCAAACGGGGCCGGGCGGGGGACCTACAATGAGCAGTTCTTC.

In its sample, this clonotype was seen a few times. V is TRBV5-1 and J is TRBJ2-2; the match to TRBD1 covers 10 bases. V was pared by 5 bases and J by 4 bases, with 8 bases of the junction left unmatched. In germline, CDR1 is SGHRS, CDR2 YFSETQ. The CDR3 extends over 16 amino acids. CDR3 nucleotides: TGCGCCAGCAGGACCGGGACAGGGGTTGTCACCGGGGAGCTGTTTTTT. This encodes CASRTGTGVVTGELFF. Full variable domain (remainder filled in from reference TRBV5-1 and TRBJ2-2): KAGVTQTPRYLIKTRGQQVTLSCSPISGHRSVSWYQQTPGQGLQFLFEYFSETQRNKGNFPGRFSGRQFSNSRSEMNVSTLELGDSALYLCASRTGTGVVTGELFFGEGSRLTVL.

This clonotype was detected a few times. This chain uses TRBV28 with TRBJ1-5; D is ambiguous. V was shortened by 3 bases and J by 0 bases, with 12 bases between the two germline ends. The CDR3 length is 16 residues. From germline, CDR1 is MDHEN and CDR2 SYDVKM. DNA for the CDR3: TGTGCCAGCAGTTTGGATCAAGGGAATAGCAATCAGCCCCAGCATTTT. Its translation: CASSLDQGNSNQPQHF. Drawing the rest from reference TRBV28 and TRBJ1-5, the complete variable domain is DVKVTQSSRYLVKRTGEKVFLECVQDMDHENMFWYRQDPGLGLRLIYFSYDVKMKEKGDIPEGYSVSREKKERFSLILESASTNQTSMYLCASSLDQGNSNQPQHFGDGTRLSIL.

This clonotype appeared a few times. This chain uses TRBV6-2 or TRBV6-3 with TRBJ1-1, with D possibly TRBD1 on 6 matching bases. V shed 4 bases and J shed 6 bases, with 12 bases lying between them. This CDR3 is 13 amino acids long. CDR1 is MNHEY and CDR2 is SVGEGT in the germline V gene. The chain's CDR3 is CASSSEQGPEAFF. As DNA, the CDR3 is TGTGCCAGCAGTTCGGAACAGGGACCTGAAGCTTTCTTT.

Points on this clonotype: Being one base from a much bigger clone, this may be a read error. This chain connects TRBV5-1 to TRBJ2-1; no reliable D call. Germline V CDR1 and CDR2: SGHRS, YFSETQ. V lost 1 base and J lost 5, with 10 bases in between. The length of the CDR3 is 14 residues. The CDR3 sequence is CASSLCSGDNEQFF. The DNA for the CDR3 is TGCGCCAGCAGCTTGTGTTCAGGAGACAATGAGCAGTTCTTC.

The gene calls are TRBV6-2 or TRBV6-3 and TRBJ1-1, with a weak D call TRBD1 (6 bases). V shed 4 bases and J shed 5 bases, with 14 bases lying between them. Germline CDR1 and CDR2: MNHEY and SVGEGT. This CDR3 region has 14 residues. CDR3 amino acids: CASSFDRRGTEAFF. The CDR3 DNA is TGTGCCAGCAGTTTCGACAGAAGGGGGACTGAAGCTTTCTTT.

This clonotype was seen many times. This chain uses TRBV30 with TRBJ1-2; 9 bases are shared with TRBD1. CDR3 length equals 16 residues. Per germline, CDR1 GTSNPN and CDR2 SVGIG (reference sequence). Trimming removed 6 bases from V and 2 bases from J; junction bases left unmatched: 13. Written as DNA, the CDR3 is TGTGCCTGCCTAGACCTGGACAGGGGATCAAACTATGGCTACACCTTC. It codes for CACLDLDRGSNYGYTF.

A remark on this clonotype: A single base separates this from a much larger clone, so it may be a read error. This chain links TRBV7-9 with TRBJ2-2; D possibly corresponds to TRBD2 (6 bases). The CDR3 consists of 17 residues. Germline-derived CDR1 and CDR2 are SEHNR and FQNEAQ (reference sequence). The V end was cut by 0 bases, the J end by 1 base, with 12 bases between. The CDR3 region has the DNA TGTGCCAGCAGCTTAGCGAATGACGGGGGGAACACCGGGGAGCTGTTTTTT. Its protein is CASSLANDGGNTGELFF.

As concerns this clonotype: A much larger clone sits a single nucleotide away, making a read error possible. This chain uses TRBV20-1 with TRBJ2-7; D unresolved. CDR1 DFQATT and CDR2 SNEGSKA come from the germline V gene (reference sequence). This CDR3 comprises 11 residues. The V and J ends lost 4 bases and 7 bases respectively, with 11 bases between them. The CDR3 DNA reads as TGCAGTGCTACCATCTACAATGAGCAGTACTTC. Translating gives CSATIYNEQYF.

This clonotype was seen a handful of times. The V gene is TRBV9, the J gene TRBJ2-1, with 11 bases lining up with TRBD2. The trim removed 6 bases at V and 9 bases at J, leaving 11 bases unmatched. Germline V gives CDR1 SGDLS, CDR2 YYNGEE. The CDR3 contains 15 residues. In nucleotides, the CDR3 is TGTGCCAGCAAAACTAGCGGGGGAGCGGGCGGTGAGCAGTTCTTC. This sequence encodes CASKTSGGAGGEQFF.

This clonotype was detected ten times or more. This chain joins TRBV4-3 and TRBJ2-5; D not certain. V lost 1 base and J 3 bases, leaving 6 bases between the germline ends. Germline loops: CDR1 LGHNA, CDR2 YSLEER. The CDR3 totals 13 residues. Written as DNA, the CDR3 is TGCGCCAGCAGCCAAGTTGGGGAAGAGACCCAGTACTTC. Amino acid sequence: CASSQVGEETQYF.

This clonotype was picked up many times. The rearrangement uses TRBV27 and TRBJ1-2; 9 nucleotides line up with TRBD1. CDR1 and CDR2 (germline): MNHEY, SMNVEV (reference sequence). The V gene end was trimmed by 5 bases and the J gene end by 2 bases; junction bases not matched to a gene: 21. This CDR3 is 20 amino acids long. CDR3 coding DNA: TGTGCCAGCAGTCTCTACTACGGGACAGGGAAGGCTTACCTCAACTATGGCTACACCTTC. This gives the protein CASSLYYGTGKAYLNYGYTF.

The chain combines TRBV6-1 with TRBJ1-5, with TRBD1 matching 12 bases. Germline V gene sequence: CDR1 MNHNS, CDR2 SASEGT. J lost 7 bases, V lost 1 base, and 5 bases had no gene match. This CDR3 is 16 amino acids long. CDR3 sequence reads: CASSEEEGTGGQPQHF. The CDR3 DNA is TGTGCCAGCAGTGAAGAAGAGGGGACAGGGGGCCAGCCCCAGCATTTT.

The V call is TRBV5-6, the J call TRBJ2-1; 7 bases agree with TRBD2. Unmatched junction bases numbered 13, after V lost 2 bases and J lost 5 bases. The CDR3 totals 17 residues. Germline assignment: CDR1 SGHDT and CDR2 YYEEEE. CDR3 sequence: CASSLGPPPGGDNEQFF. The CDR3 DNA reads as TGTGCCAGCAGCTTAGGCCCTCCCCCGGGGGGAGACAATGAGCAGTTCTTC.

This clonotype was seen a handful of times. This chain joins TRBV3-1 and TRBJ1-2, with a possible D match to TRBD1 (5 bases). The CDR3 is made up of 13 amino acids. Trimming cost V 4 bases and J 3 bases, with 9 bases left between them. Germline V gene lookup returns CDR1 LGHDT and CDR2 YNNKEL (reference sequence). The CDR3 region has the DNA TGTGCCAGCAGCCCACGGGGGTACTATGGCTACACCTTC. This gives the protein CASSPRGYYGYTF. Together with reference TRBV3-1 and TRBJ1-2, the CDR3 gives the full variable domain: DTAVSQTPKYLVTQMGNDKSIKCEQNLGHDTMYWYKQDSKKFLKIMFSYNNKELIINETVPNRFSPKSPDKAHLNLHINSLELGDSAVYFCASSPRGYYGYTFGSGTRLTVV.

The chain links TRBV20-1 to TRBJ1-4; no firm D call. The CDR3 loop spans 12 amino acids. Germline V gene data show CDR1 as DFQATT and CDR2 as SNEGSKA (reference sequence). V was trimmed by 1 base and J by 5 bases, leaving 5 bases between them. The CDR3: CSARGVNEKLFF. The CDR3 DNA reads as TGCAGTGCTAGAGGGGTCAATGAAAAACTGTTTTTT.

The sample holds many counts of this clonotype. The chain joins TRBV30 to TRBJ1-5; perhaps TRBD1 as D (5 bases). Per germline, CDR1 GTSNPN and CDR2 SVGIG (reference sequence). Deletions cut 1 base from V and 3 bases from J, with 13 bases between. The CDR3 is 15 residues long. CDR3 loop: CAWSGGLGSNQPQHF. CDR3 bases: TGTGCCTGGAGTGGGGGACTGGGGTCCAATCAGCCCCAGCATTTT.

This clonotype was seen ten or more times. The CDR3 sequence: CASSSDYANTGELFF. CDR3 DNA sequence: TGCGCCAGCAGCTCAGACTATGCGAACACCGGGGAGCTGTTTTTT. V and J are TRBV5-1 and TRBJ2-2; TRBD2 might be the D (5 bases). CDR1 is SGHRS, CDR2 YFSETQ, per germline. The CDR3 runs to 15 residues. Trimming took 3 bases from V and 0 from J, leaving 9 bases between them. The whole variable domain, filled in from reference TRBV5-1 and TRBJ2-2, reads KAGVTQTPRYLIKTRGQQVTLSCSPISGHRSVSWYQQTPGQGLQFLFEYFSETQRNKGNFPGRFSGRQFSNSRSEMNVSTLELGDSALYLCASSSDYANTGELFFGEGSRLTVL.

In this sample, this clonotype turned up many times. This rearrangement joins TRBV7-2 to TRBJ1-4; D is uncertain. The germline CDR1 and CDR2 sequences are SGHTA and FQGNSA. V dropped 1 base and J dropped 11 bases, with 14 bases sitting between them. The CDR3 runs 14 residues. The CDR3 here is CASSLGRGGRKLFF. Written as DNA, the CDR3 is TGTGCCAGCAGCTTAGGGCGCGGAGGTCGGAAACTGTTTTTT.

This clonotype has just one count. The chain is built from TRBV6-2 or TRBV6-3 and TRBJ2-2, with 11 bases fitting TRBD1. Germline CDR1 MNHEY, CDR2 SVGEGT. With 6 bases clipped from V and 4 bases from J, the junction kept 4 bases outside the gene matches. The CDR3 length is 15 residues. The DNA for the CDR3 is TGTGCCAGCAGAGCGGGACAGGGGGTCACCGGGGAGCTGTTTTTT. Translating gives CASRAGQGVTGELFF.

This clonotype has just a few counts. This chain uses TRBV4-2 with TRBJ2-3; D is perhaps TRBD1 or TRBD2 (5 bases each). Germline V gives CDR1 LGHNA, CDR2 YNFKEQ. Trimming removed 3 bases from V and 4 bases from J, with 14 bases in between. The CDR3 is made up of 15 amino acids. CDR3 loop: CASSQLGRGADTQYF. CDR3 in DNA: TGTGCCAGCAGCCAGTTGGGACGGGGAGCAGATACGCAGTATTTT.

This chain links TRBV18 with TRBJ2-5; TRBD2 matches at 12 bases. The CDR3 has 16 amino acids. The V and J ends lost 6 bases and 0 bases, in that order; junction bases with no gene match: 5. Germline CDR1 reads KGHSH; CDR2 reads LQKENI. The CDR3: CASSLPSGRDQETQYF. The DNA of the CDR3 is TGTGCCAGCTCCCTCCCTAGCGGGAGGGACCAAGAGACCCAGTACTTC.

The chain couples TRBV9 to TRBJ2-1, with a weak D call TRBD2 (7 bases). The V end was cut by 5 bases, the J end by 0 bases, with 12 bases between. Germline values: CDR1 SGDLS, CDR2 YYNGEE. The CDR3 has 15 residues. CDR3 amino acids: CASSRGASSYNEQFF. CDR3 DNA: TGTGCCAGCAGTCGGGGGGCCAGCTCCTACAATGAGCAGTTCTTC.

This clonotype was detected only a few times. This rearrangement joins TRBV12-3 or TRBV12-4 to TRBJ1-2; tentative D call: TRBD1 (5 bases). The CDR3 totals 14 residues. With 6 bases removed from V and 3 bases from J, the gap between germline ends came to 14 bases. The CDR3 reads CASSPRGRDYGYTF. The CDR3 nucleotides read TGTGCCAGCAGCCCTCGGGGACGCGACTATGGCTACACCTTC.

The J gene is TRBJ1-1, the V gene TRBV19; no clear D. Per the germline V gene, CDR1 is LNHDA and CDR2 is SQIVND (reference sequence). The V end was cut by 0 bases, the J end by 3 bases, with 14 bases between. The CDR3 consists of 16 residues. The chain's CDR3 is CASSIDPDTLDTEAFF. The DNA of the CDR3 is TGTGCCAGTAGTATAGATCCCGACACGTTAGACACTGAAGCTTTCTTT.

The J gene is TRBJ2-7, the V gene TRBV4-1; D is unclear. Germline CDR1 MGHRA, CDR2 YSYEKL. The ends were cut back, 3 bases at V and 3 bases at J, with 12 bases in the middle. The CDR3 is made up of 14 amino acids. The CDR3 spells CASSHAGPGYEQYF. CDR3 nucleotide sequence: TGCGCCAGCAGCCACGCCGGGCCTGGCTACGAGCAGTACTTC.

This clonotype was counted only a few times. V and J are TRBV9 and TRBJ2-5; D remains ambiguous. Germline V lookup: CDR1 SGDLS, CDR2 YYNGEE. The CDR3 has 14 residues. Trimming shortened V by 2 bases and J by 3 bases, and 11 bases separated the two germline ends. CDR3 bases: TGTGCCAGCAGCGTTACGTCAGGTGAAGAGACCCAGTACTTC. It codes for CASSVTSGEETQYF.

This clonotype was counted at least ten times. The chain links TRBV20-1 to TRBJ2-5, with TRBD2 matching over 10 bases. Germline trimming cut 7 bases from V and 1 base from J; bases unmatched to any gene: 3. In germline, CDR1 is DFQATT, CDR2 SNEGSKA (reference sequence). CDR3 length: 13 residues. The CDR3 is CSVGLAAQETQYF. The CDR3 bases are TGCAGTGTTGGACTAGCGGCCCAAGAGACCCAGTACTTC.

In this sample, this clonotype turned up many times. This chain uses TRBV2 with TRBJ2-3, with D tentatively TRBD1 (6 bases). Germline CDR1 SNHLY, CDR2 FYNNEI. The germline V and J ends were trimmed by 3 bases and 9 bases, with 13 bases remaining between them. The CDR3 covers 13 residues. CDR3 DNA sequence: TGTGCCAGCAGTGACAACAGGGTCAAAACGCAGTATTTT. It specifies CASSDNRVKTQYF.

There are many counts of this clonotype. The chain is built from TRBV5-6 and TRBJ2-2; D is undetermined. The CDR3 contains 16 residues. Looked up from germline, CDR1 is SGHDT and CDR2 is YYEEEE. The V end lost 2 bases, the J end lost 7 bases, and 18 bases lay between the germline ends. This chain's CDR3 is CASSFWAQEYGGELFF. CDR3 in DNA: TGTGCCAGCAGCTTTTGGGCCCAGGAATACGGCGGGGAGCTGTTTTTT.

This clonotype was detected ten times or more. The chain combines TRBV18 with TRBJ1-4; D is unresolved. Trimming took off 3 bases at V and 5 bases at J, with 16 bases between the two ends. Germline loops: CDR1 KGHSH, CDR2 LQKENI. The CDR3 consists of 16 residues. This CDR3 is CASSPTAPTMNEKLFF. The CDR3 DNA follows: TGTGCCAGCTCACCCACGGCGCCTACGATGAATGAAAAACTGTTTTTT.